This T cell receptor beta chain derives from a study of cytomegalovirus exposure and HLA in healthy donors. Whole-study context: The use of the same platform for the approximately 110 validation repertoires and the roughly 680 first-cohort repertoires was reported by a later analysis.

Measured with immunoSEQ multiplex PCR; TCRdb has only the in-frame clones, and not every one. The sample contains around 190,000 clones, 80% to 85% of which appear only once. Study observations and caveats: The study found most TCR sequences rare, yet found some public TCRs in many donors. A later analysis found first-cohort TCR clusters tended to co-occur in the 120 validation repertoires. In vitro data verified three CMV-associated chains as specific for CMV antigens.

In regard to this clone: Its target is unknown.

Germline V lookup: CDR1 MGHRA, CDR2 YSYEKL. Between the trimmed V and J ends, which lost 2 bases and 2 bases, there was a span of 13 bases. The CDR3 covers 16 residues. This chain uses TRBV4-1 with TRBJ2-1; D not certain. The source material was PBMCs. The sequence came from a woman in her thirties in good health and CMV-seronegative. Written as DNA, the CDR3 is TGCGCCAGCAGCCAACCCCACCTGACTGCCTACAATGAGCAGTTCTTC. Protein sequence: CASSQPHLTAYNEQFF.